A selection of T cell receptor beta chains follows, all from one sample in a study of technical replicates of blood from a handful of donors. Method: immunoSEQ multiplex PCR; TCRdb's copy keeps in-frame clones and lacks some. The data contain about 97,000 clones, 96% of them singletons. The sequencing input was T cells isolated from PBMCs. These receptors all stem from a human donor in good health. CDR3s include the opening cysteine and the closing phenylalanine or tryptophan. A D gene is named only where the DNA matches it firmly. The size field is filled for only some rows; it gives once, few, many or a size class.

D gene,CDR3 length,J gene,V gene,clone size,CDR3 DNA,CDR3 protein
-,13,TRBJ2-5,TRBV4-1,-,TGCGCCAGCAGCCAAATTTTGGCAGAGACCCAGTACTTC,CASSQILAETQYF
TRBD2,16,TRBJ2-3,TRBV5-1,-,TGCGCCAGCAGCTTAGATGGGCTAGCGGAAGCAGATACGCAGTATTTT,CASSLDGLAEADTQYF
-,16,TRBJ2-4,TRBV15,-,TGTGCCACCAGCGGGGGGAACAGTTTCTCGGGGGACATTCAGTACTTC,CATSGGNSFSGDIQYF
TRBD1,15,TRBJ2-3,TRBV2,-,TGTGCCAGCAGCGGACAGGGGGGCCCGGTCGATACGCAGTATTTT,CASSGQGGPVDTQYF
-,16,TRBJ2-5,TRBV27,once,TGTGCCAGCAGTTTGTGGGCAGCGGGCCGGAGAGAGACCCAGTACTTC,CASSLWAAGRRETQYF
-,15,TRBJ2-1,TRBV7-6,-,TGTGCCAGCAGCGGCCCGGAGGACAGGGAGGGTGAGCAGTTCTTC,CASSGPEDREGEQFF
TRBD1,13,TRBJ1-1,TRBV5-1,-,TGCGCCAGCAGCACCGGGACAGACACTGAAGCTTTCTTT,CASSTGTDTEAFF
-,16,TRBJ1-4,TRBV9,-,TGTGCCAGCAGCCCCGGGGGGTACCTGCGGGGTGAAAAACTGTTTTTT,CASSPGGYLRGEKLFF
TRBD2,17,TRBJ2-4,TRBV7-6,-,TGTGCCAGCAGCCAGAGACTAGCGGGGAACCTTAAAAACATTCAGTACTTC,CASSQRLAGNLKNIQYF
-,13,TRBJ1-2,TRBV5-1,-,TGCGCCAGCAGCTTGGAGGCAGGAAACGGCTACACCTTC,CASSLEAGNGYTF
-,13,TRBJ1-2,TRBV6-5,-,TGTGCCAGCAGTTTAAGCGGAAACTATGGCTACACCTTC,CASSLSGNYGYTF
-,16,TRBJ2-6,TRBV25-1,-,TGTGCCAGCAGTGAGACCACCGGGGGAGGGGCCAACGTCCTGACTTTC,CASSETTGGGANVLTF
TRBD2,13,TRBJ2-7,TRBV11-2,once,TGTGCCAGCAGCTTGGCGGGGGCCTACGAGCAGTACTTC,CASSLAGAYEQYF
TRBD1,13,TRBJ2-5,TRBV19,-,TGTGCCAGTAGTCGGGACAGGAAAGAGACCCAGTACTTC,CASSRDRKETQYF
TRBD2,18,TRBJ2-1,TRBV13,-,TGTGCCAGCAGCCCGGCTAGCGGGGGAAGGAGCTCCTACAATGAGCAGTTCTTC,CASSPASGGRSSYNEQFF